The clone carrying this T cell receptor beta chain was seen only a few times. The target antigen is unknown. Sequenced material consisted of expressed TCRB transcripts (all of the isolated RNA was reverse transcribed). The method was immunoSEQ multiplex PCR; TCRdb's version includes in-frame clones alone and lacks a portion of them. The sample lists approximately 260,000 clones; roughly 24% were seen once. The CDR3 has 16 amino acids. Germline V gene data show CDR1 as SGHTA and CDR2 as FQGNSA. Germline trimming cut 2 bases from V and 1 base from J; bases unmatched to any gene: 3. The data originate from a study of beta chain features in type 1 diabetes. The overall study: Investigators examined nearly 110,000,000 sorted cells across all samples. Overall study findings and caveats: The study found moderately but significantly shorter TCRB CDR3s in all four CD4+ subsets of Type 1 diabetes patients.

The J gene is TRBJ2-3, the V gene TRBV7-2; 10 bases line up with TRBD2. Sequencing was carried out using naive CD4+ T cells from blood. The clonotype was recovered from a woman aged 25-40 years with type 1 diabetes. The CDR3 spells CASSLFGTSGTDTQYF. CDR3 nucleotide sequence: TGTGCCAGCAGCTTATTCGGGACTAGCGGCACAGATACGCAGTATTTT.